This entry features one T cell receptor (beta chain) sequence. What it recognizes is unknown. The V gene end was trimmed by 6 bases and the J gene end by 1 base; junction bases not matched to a gene: 9. Per the germline V gene, CDR1 is MNHEY and CDR2 is SMNVEV (reference sequence). The length of the CDR3 is 16 residues. The sample originates from a study of cytomegalovirus exposure and HLA in healthy donors. 60 Vbeta and 13 Jbeta primers were used in PCR. Method: immunoSEQ multiplex PCR; TCRdb's copy keeps in-frame clones and lacks some. Its clone listing holds approximately 110,000 clones. Study-level points and caveats: In an earlier analysis, most TCR beta V segments were productive about 87% or about 30% of the time.

The specimen sequenced was PBMCs. The clonotype was recovered from a young man in good health and CMV-seronegative. The chain has TRBV27 and TRBJ1-1; 9 positions match TRBD1. The DNA for the CDR3 is TGTGCCAGCAGCCAAGGACAGGGGAGAAGGAACACTGAAGCTTTCTTT. Protein sequence: CASSQGQGRRNTEAFF.